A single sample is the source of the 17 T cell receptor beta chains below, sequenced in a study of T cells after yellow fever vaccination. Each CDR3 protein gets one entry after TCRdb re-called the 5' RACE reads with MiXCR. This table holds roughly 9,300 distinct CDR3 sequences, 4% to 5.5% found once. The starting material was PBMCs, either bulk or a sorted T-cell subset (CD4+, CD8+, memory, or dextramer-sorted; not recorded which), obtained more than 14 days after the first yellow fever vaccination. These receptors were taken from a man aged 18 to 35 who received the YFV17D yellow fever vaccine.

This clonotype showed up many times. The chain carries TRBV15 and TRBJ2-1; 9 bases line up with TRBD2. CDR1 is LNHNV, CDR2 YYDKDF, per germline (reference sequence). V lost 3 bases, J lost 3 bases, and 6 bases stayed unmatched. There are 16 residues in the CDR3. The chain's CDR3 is CATSRSAGGIYNEQFF. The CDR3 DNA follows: TGTGCCACCAGCAGGTCAGCGGGGGGAATCTACAATGAGCAGTTCTTC.

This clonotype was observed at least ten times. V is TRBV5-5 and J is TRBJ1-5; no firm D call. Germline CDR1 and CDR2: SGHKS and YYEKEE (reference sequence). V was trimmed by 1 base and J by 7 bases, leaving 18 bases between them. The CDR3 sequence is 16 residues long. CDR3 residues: CASSLFLGRVEQPQHF. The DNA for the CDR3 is TGTGCCAGCAGCTTGTTTCTGGGGAGGGTAGAACAGCCCCAGCATTTT. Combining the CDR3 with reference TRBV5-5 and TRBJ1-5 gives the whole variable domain DAGVTQSPTHLIKTRGQQVTLRCSPISGHKSVSWYQQVLGQGPQFIFQYYEKEERGRGNFPDRFSARQFPNYSSELNVNALLLGDSALYLCASSLFLGRVEQPQHFGDGTRLSIL.

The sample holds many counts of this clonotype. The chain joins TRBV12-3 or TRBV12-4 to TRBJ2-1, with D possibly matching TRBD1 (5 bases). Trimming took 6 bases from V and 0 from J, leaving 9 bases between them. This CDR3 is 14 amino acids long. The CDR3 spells CASRRQSSYNEQFF. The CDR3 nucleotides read TGTGCCAGCAGACGACAGAGCTCCTACAATGAGCAGTTCTTC.

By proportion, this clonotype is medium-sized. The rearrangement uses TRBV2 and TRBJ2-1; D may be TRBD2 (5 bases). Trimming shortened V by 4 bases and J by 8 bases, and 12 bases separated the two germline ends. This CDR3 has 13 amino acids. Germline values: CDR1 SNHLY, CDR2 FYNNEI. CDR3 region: CASSVLAIYEQFF. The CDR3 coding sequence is TGTGCCAGCAGTGTCCTAGCTATTTATGAGCAGTTCTTC.

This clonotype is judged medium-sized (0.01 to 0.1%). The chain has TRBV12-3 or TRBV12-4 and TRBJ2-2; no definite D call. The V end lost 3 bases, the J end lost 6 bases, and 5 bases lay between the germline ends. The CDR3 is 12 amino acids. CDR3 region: CASSFRAGELFF. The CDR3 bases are TGTGCCAGCAGTTTTCGGGCCGGGGAGCTGTTTTTT.

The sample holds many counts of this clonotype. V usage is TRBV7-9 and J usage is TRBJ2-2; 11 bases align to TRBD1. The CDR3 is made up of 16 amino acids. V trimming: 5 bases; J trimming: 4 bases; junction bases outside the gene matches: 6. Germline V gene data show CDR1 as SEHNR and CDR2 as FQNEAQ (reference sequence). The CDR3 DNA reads TGTGCCAGCAGCCGGACAGGGGGCTTAGGCACCGGGGAGCTGTTTTTT. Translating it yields CASSRTGGLGTGELFF.

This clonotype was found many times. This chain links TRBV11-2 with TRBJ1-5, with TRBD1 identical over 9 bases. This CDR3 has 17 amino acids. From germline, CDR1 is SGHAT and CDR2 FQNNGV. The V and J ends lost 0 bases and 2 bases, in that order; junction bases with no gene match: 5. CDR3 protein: CASSLEGTGWGNQPQHF. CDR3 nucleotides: TGTGCCAGCAGCTTAGAAGGGACAGGGTGGGGCAATCAGCCCCAGCATTTT.

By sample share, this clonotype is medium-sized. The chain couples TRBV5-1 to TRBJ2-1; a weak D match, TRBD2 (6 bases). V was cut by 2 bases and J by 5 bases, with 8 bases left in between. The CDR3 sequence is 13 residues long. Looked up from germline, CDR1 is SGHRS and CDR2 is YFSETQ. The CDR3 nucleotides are TGCGCCAGCAGCTTTGGCGGGGACAATGAGCAGTTCTTC. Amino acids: CASSFGGDNEQFF. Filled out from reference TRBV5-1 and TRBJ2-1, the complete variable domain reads KAGVTQTPRYLIKTRGQQVTLSCSPISGHRSVSWYQQTPGQGLQFLFEYFSETQRNKGNFPGRFSGRQFSNSRSEMNVSTLELGDSALYLCASSFGGDNEQFFGPGTRLTVL.

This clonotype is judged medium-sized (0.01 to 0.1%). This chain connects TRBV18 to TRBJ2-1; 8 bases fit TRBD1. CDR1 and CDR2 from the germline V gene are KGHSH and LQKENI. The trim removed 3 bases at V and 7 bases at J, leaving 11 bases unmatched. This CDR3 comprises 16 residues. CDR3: CASSPRQGKVVNEQFF. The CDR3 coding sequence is TGTGCCAGCTCACCCCGACAGGGGAAGGTTGTGAATGAGCAGTTCTTC.

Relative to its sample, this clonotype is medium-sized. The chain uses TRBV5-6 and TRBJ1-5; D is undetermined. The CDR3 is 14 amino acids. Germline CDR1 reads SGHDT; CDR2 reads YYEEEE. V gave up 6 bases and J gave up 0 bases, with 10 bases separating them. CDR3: CASTRRDSNQPQHF. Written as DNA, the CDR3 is TGTGCCAGCACCCGGCGGGATAGCAATCAGCCCCAGCATTTT.

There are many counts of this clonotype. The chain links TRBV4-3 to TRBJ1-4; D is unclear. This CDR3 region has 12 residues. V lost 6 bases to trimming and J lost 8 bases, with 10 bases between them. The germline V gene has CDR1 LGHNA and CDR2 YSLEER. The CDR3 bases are TGCGCCAGCAGACGCGAAGGGGAAAAACTGTTTTTT. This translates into CASRREGEKLFF.

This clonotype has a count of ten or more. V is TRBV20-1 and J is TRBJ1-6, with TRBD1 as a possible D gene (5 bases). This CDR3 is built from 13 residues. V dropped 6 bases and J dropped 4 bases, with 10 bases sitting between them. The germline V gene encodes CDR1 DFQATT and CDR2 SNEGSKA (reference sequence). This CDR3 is CSAPGTYNSPLHF. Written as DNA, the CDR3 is TGCAGTGCCCCCGGGACTTATAATTCACCCCTCCACTTT.

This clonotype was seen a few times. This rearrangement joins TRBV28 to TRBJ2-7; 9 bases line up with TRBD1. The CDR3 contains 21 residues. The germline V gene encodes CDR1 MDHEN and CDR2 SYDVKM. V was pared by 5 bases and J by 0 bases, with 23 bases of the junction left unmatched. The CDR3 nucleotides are TGTGCCAGCAGTCCATACCCCGACAGGGGGACGAGACTCTTCAGCTCCTACGAGCAGTACGTC. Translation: CASSPYPDRGTRLFSSYEQYV.

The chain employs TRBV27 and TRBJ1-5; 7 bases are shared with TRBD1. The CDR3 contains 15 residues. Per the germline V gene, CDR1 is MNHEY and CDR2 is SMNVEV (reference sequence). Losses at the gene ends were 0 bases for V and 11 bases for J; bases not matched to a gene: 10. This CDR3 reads CASSLSGQYLLSQHF. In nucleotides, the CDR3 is TGTGCCAGCAGTTTATCGGGACAGTACCTTCTGTCCCAGCATTTT.

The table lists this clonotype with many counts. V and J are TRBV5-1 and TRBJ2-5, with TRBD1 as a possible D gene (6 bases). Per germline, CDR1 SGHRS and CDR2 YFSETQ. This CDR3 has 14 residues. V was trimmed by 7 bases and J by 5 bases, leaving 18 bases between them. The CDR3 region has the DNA TGCGCCAGCGGTCAAGGACAGCCCGTCGAGACCCAGTACTTC. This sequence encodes CASGQGQPVETQYF.

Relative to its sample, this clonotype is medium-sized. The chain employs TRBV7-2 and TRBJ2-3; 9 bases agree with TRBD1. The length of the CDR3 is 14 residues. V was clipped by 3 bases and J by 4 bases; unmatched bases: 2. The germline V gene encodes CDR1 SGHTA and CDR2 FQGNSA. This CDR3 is CASSFTGGSDTQYF. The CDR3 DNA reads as TGTGCCAGCAGCTTCACAGGGGGCTCAGATACGCAGTATTTT. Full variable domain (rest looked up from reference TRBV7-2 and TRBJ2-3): GAGVSQSPSNKVTEKGKDVELRCDPISGHTALYWYRQSLGQGLEFLIYFQGNSAPDKSGLPSDRFSAERTGGSVSTLTIQRTQQEDSAVYLCASSFTGGSDTQYFGPGTRLTVL.

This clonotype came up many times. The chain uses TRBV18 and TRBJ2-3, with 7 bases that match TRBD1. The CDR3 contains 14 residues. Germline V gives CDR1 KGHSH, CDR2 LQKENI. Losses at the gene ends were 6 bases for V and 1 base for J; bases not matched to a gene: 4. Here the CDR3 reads CASSRGLRTDTQYF. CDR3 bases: TGTGCCAGCTCTAGGGGGCTTCGCACAGATACGCAGTATTTT.